This T cell receptor (beta chain) emerged from a study of graft-versus-host responses after intestinal transplantation. Study-level information: Grafts that recipients had were multivisceral, liver-intestinal, or isolated intestinal transplants. Recipients across the board were started on anti-thymocyte globulin induction, then kept on tacrolimus and steroids for 2 to 4 years.

Concerning this clone itself: Its antigen is undetermined.

CDR3 size: 11 residues. The V and J ends lost 5 bases and 7 bases respectively, with 8 bases between them. Germline V CDR1 and CDR2: SGHAT, FQNNGV. Clones were sequenced by immunoSEQ multiplex PCR, and TCRdb holds only the in-frame ones, with some missing. The sample gives about 88,000 clones, 91% of which show up once; approximately 0.32% is in the top ten. Study-wide findings and caveats: Across patients carrying graft-donor T cell macrochimerism, allografts held high graft-versus-host to host-versus-graft clonal ratios. GvH clones appeared in recipient marrow, some first in ileum or blood.

The V call is TRBV11-2, the J call TRBJ2-5, with D perhaps matching TRBD2 (5 bases). Specimen: unstimulated CD4+ T cells sorted from spleen or lymph node cells, collected before transplant. The source of this sequence is a human donor who was the organ donor for an intestinal transplant. CDR3 nucleotides: TGTGCCAGCAGCCTCGGGGTGACCCAGTACTTC. Translating it yields CASSLGVTQYF.